The present entry profiles one T cell receptor beta chain with its context. What it recognizes is unknown. The V gene's germline CDR1 is SGHVS and CDR2 FNYEAQ. The V and J ends lost 4 bases and 8 bases respectively, with 14 bases between them. CDR3 size: 13 residues. This table comes from immunoSEQ multiplex PCR, and its TCRdb copy is limited to in-frame clones, with some not included. The repertoire holds approximately 130,000 clones, with 70% to 90% as singletons. These data are taken from a study of cytomegalovirus exposure and HLA in healthy donors. Findings and limits, study-wide: In vitro assays verified that a few CMV-associated chains recognized CMV antigens specifically. TCR sequences were mostly rare, though some public TCRs occurred in many donors. Published work reported that the classifier diagnosed cytomegalovirus status with high specificity and sensitivity.

The origin of this receptor is a woman aged 30 to 39 in good health and CMV-seronegative. The sample taken for sequencing was PBMCs. This sequence joins TRBV7-6 and TRBJ1-2, with TRBD1 as a possible D gene (6 bases). In nucleotides, the CDR3 is TGTGCCAGCAGCTCCGGGACATTCGACGGCTACACCTTC. Its protein product is CASSSGTFDGYTF.